The TCR beta chain described here comes from a study of blood T cell repertoires in COVID-19. Study background: Collection of acute and convalescent COVID-19 samples took place in the United States, Italy and Spain.

This CDR3 comprises 13 residues. Per the germline V gene, CDR1 is SGHNT and CDR2 is YYREEE (reference sequence). The V gene end was trimmed by 3 bases and the J gene end by 7 bases; junction bases not matched to a gene: 4. Per the original data handling: Estimation of nucleated cell counts relied on the amplification of reference gene primers. Sequencing used immunoSEQ multiplex PCR; TCRdb keeps in-frame clones, though not all of them. From that table come the V and J calls and clone size; the DNA was used to work out D and trimming. This repertoire shows about 110,000 clones, 81% found once; its top ten account for 30% to 45%.

The sequence was collected from a man at least 80 years old with acute or convalescent COVID-19. The sequencing input was peripheral blood. This chain links TRBV5-4 with TRBJ1-2; 9 positions agree with TRBD1. The CDR3 sequence: CASSWDREVGYTF. The CDR3 nucleotides are TGTGCCAGCAGCTGGGACAGGGAAGTTGGCTACACCTTC.